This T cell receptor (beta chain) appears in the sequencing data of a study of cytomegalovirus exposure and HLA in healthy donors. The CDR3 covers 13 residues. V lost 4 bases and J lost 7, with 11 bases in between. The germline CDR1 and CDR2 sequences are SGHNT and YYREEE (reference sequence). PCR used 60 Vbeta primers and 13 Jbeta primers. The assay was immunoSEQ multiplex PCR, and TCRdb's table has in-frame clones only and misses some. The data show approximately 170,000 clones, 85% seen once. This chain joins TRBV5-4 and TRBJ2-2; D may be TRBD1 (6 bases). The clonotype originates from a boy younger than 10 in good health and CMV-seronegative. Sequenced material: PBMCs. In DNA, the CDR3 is TGTGCCAGCAGCCGACAGGCCAGCGGGGAGCTGTTTTTT. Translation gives CASSRQASGELFF.